These 26 T cell receptor beta chains were sequenced from one sample in a study of PD-1 blockade in classical Hodgkin lymphoma. Time point in this sample: cycle 4 day 1 (C4D1), after 6 weeks of nivolumab. Each patient experienced a relapse that followed autologous stem cell transplantation, and brentuximab vedotin exposure varied. Repertoires were generated with immunoSEQ multiplex PCR, while TCRdb's copy carries only in-frame clones and drops some. This table holds approximately 61,000 clones, about 85% found once. Sequenced material: peripheral blood mononuclear cells (PBMCs), taken before the fourth cycle of nivolumab. The receptor set was obtained from a human donor with classical Hodgkin lymphoma.

The CDR3 DNA follows: TGTGCCAGCAGCGTCACTGGACAGGGGCTACGGTACTTC. Translation gives CASSVTGQGLRYF. This chain joins TRBV7-8 and TRBJ2-7; 9 nucleotides align to TRBD1. Germline CDR1 reads SGHVS; CDR2 reads FQNEAQ. CDR3 length equals 13 residues. V was clipped by 5 bases and J by 12 bases; unmatched bases: 11.

This clone was picked up one time. This chain uses TRBV5-1 with TRBJ2-5; D is perhaps TRBD2 (8 bases). Germline V gives CDR1 SGHRS, CDR2 YFSETQ. There are 15 residues in the CDR3. Trimming pared 4 bases from V and 4 bases from J, leaving 17 bases between. In DNA, the CDR3 is TGCGCCAGCAGCCCCTCGGGAGGGGGCGGAGAGACCCAGTACTTC. It encodes CASSPSGGGGETQYF. The full variable domain, in which reference TRBV5-1 and TRBJ2-5 provide the parts outside the CDR3, is KAGVTQTPRYLIKTRGQQVTLSCSPISGHRSVSWYQQTPGQGLQFLFEYFSETQRNKGNFPGRFSGRQFSNSRSEMNVSTLELGDSALYLCASSPSGGGGETQYFGPGTRLLVL.

The genes are TRBV29-1 and TRBJ2-7; D tentatively fits TRBD1 or TRBD2 (5 bases each). Deletions cut 4 bases from V and 0 bases from J, with 10 bases between. The CDR3 has 13 residues. Germline loops: CDR1 SQVTM, CDR2 ANQGSEA. The CDR3 loop reads CSVVWGSSYEQYF. CDR3 bases: TGCAGCGTTGTGTGGGGGAGCTCCTACGAGCAGTACTTC.

The chain employs TRBV4-1 and TRBJ1-5, with a tentative D call TRBD1 (5 bases). The CDR3 runs to 15 residues. The V gene's germline CDR1 is MGHRA and CDR2 YSYEKL. V was shortened by 0 bases and J by 7 bases, with 13 bases between the two germline ends. Written as DNA, the CDR3 is TGCGCCAGCAGCCAAGATCTCAGGGAAGGACAGCCCCAGCATTTT. Encoded protein: CASSQDLREGQPQHF.

The chain links TRBV5-1 to TRBJ2-2; the match to TRBD2 covers 12 bases. V was clipped by 7 bases and J by 7 bases; unmatched bases: 17. The CDR3 covers 18 residues. Germline CDR1 reads SGHRS; CDR2 reads YFSETQ. The CDR3 bases are TGCGCCAGCCTCCCCTCCGGGACTAGCGGGTTACAAAGCGGGGAGCTGTTTTTT. It translates to CASLPSGTSGLQSGELFF.

The chain carries TRBV19 and TRBJ2-7; D gene ambiguous. Per germline, CDR1 LNHDA and CDR2 SQIVND (reference sequence). The length of the CDR3 is 15 residues. Trimming left V 2 bases short and J 4 bases short, with 15 bases between. CDR3 DNA: TGTGCCAGTAGTATACAACTCGGTGGCGATTACGAGCAGTACTTC. It yields the protein CASSIQLGGDYEQYF.

The J gene is TRBJ2-3, the V gene TRBV5-4, with 10 bases identical to TRBD2. The CDR3 contains 15 residues. V dropped 4 bases and J dropped 2; count of bases not matched to a gene: 4. The germline V gene has CDR1 SGHNT and CDR2 YYREEE (reference sequence). This CDR3 reads CASSQGTSDTDTQYF. The CDR3 nucleotides are TGTGCCAGCAGCCAGGGGACTAGCGACACAGATACGCAGTATTTT.

Written as DNA, the CDR3 is TGTGCCAGCAACCCAACGGGGGTGGGCAAAAACATTCAGTACTTC. As protein: CASNPTGVGKNIQYF. The chain employs TRBV6-5 and TRBJ2-4; TRBD2 is a possible D gene (6 bases). Trimming pared 7 bases from V and 3 bases from J, leaving 16 bases between. The CDR3 has 15 residues. The germline V gene has CDR1 MNHEY and CDR2 SVGAGI.

Details on this clone: The sample has other DNA sequences that encode this CDR3 too. V usage is TRBV5-1 and J usage is TRBJ1-3; TRBD1 aligns across 8 bases. Germline values: CDR1 SGHRS, CDR2 YFSETQ. Trimming took 4 bases from V and 0 from J; bases not matched to a gene: 3. The CDR3 runs to 15 residues. The CDR3 spells CASSLGQDSGNTIYF. Written as DNA, the CDR3 is TGCGCCAGCAGCCTGGGACAGGACTCTGGAAACACCATATATTTT.

In DNA form, the CDR3 reads TGCGCCAGCAGCCCTTCCCCGGCAGGGTCCGGAGGCTACACCTTC. Its translation: CASSPSPAGSGGYTF. The chain links TRBV5-1 to TRBJ1-2; D is perhaps TRBD1 (5 bases). Germline-derived CDR1 and CDR2 are SGHRS and YFSETQ. CDR3 size: 15 residues. V was shortened by 4 bases and J by 8 bases, with 21 bases between the two germline ends. The whole variable domain, filled in from reference TRBV5-1 and TRBJ1-2, reads KAGVTQTPRYLIKTRGQQVTLSCSPISGHRSVSWYQQTPGQGLQFLFEYFSETQRNKGNFPGRFSGRQFSNSRSEMNVSTLELGDSALYLCASSPSPAGSGGYTFGSGTRLTVV.

The CDR3 DNA sequence: TGTGCCTGGAGTGGCCTTAGCAGCATGAACACTGAAGCTTTCTTT. Its protein product is CAWSGLSSMNTEAFF. The chain is built from TRBV30 and TRBJ1-1, with D uncertain. Germline CDR1 reads GTSNPN; CDR2 reads SVGIG (reference sequence). This CDR3 has 15 residues. V was pared by 1 base and J by 0 bases, with 12 bases between.

Concerning this clone: One end of the junction varies from germline; a read error may be responsible. The chain recombines TRBV7-8 with TRBJ1-1, with a weak D call TRBD1 (6 bases). CDR3 length equals 15 residues. CDR1 and CDR2 (germline): SGHVS, FQNEAQ. The CDR3 reads CASSVAQGSGGAAFF. The CDR3 coding sequence is TGTGCCAGCAGCGTAGCCCAGGGGAGCGGGGGGGCGGCTTTCTTT.

The V gene is TRBV6-5, the J gene TRBJ1-5; D not certain. Germline-derived CDR1 and CDR2 are MNHEY and SVGAGI. The length of the CDR3 is 15 residues. The V gene lost 0 bases and the J gene lost 3 bases, with 9 bases spanning the gap. The CDR3 region is CASSYSSESNQPQHF. The CDR3 DNA reads as TGTGCCAGCAGTTACTCGTCGGAATCCAATCAGCCCCAGCATTTT.

J is TRBJ2-6 and V is TRBV7-3; D is undetermined. The CDR3 length is 16 residues. Per the germline V gene, CDR1 is SGHTA and CDR2 is FQGTGA. With 1 base removed from V and 0 bases from J, the gap between germline ends came to 7 bases. Here the CDR3 reads CASSLIASSGANVLTF. The CDR3 DNA reads as TGTGCCAGCAGCTTAATAGCCAGCTCTGGGGCCAACGTCCTGACTTTC.

The chain employs TRBV18 and TRBJ1-4; D may be TRBD1 (6 bases). CDR1 KGHSH and CDR2 LQKENI come from the germline V gene. CDR3 length: 16 amino acids. Trimming removed 4 bases from V and 0 bases from J, with 12 bases in between. As DNA, the CDR3 is TGTGCCAGCTCACAGGAGTCAGGGGCAACTAATGAAAAACTGTTTTTT. This encodes CASSQESGATNEKLFF. Full variable domain (remainder filled in from reference TRBV18 and TRBJ1-4): NAGVMQNPRHLVRRRGQEARLRCSPMKGHSHVYWYRQLPEEGLKFMVYLQKENIIDESGMPKERFSAEFPKEGPSILRIQQVVRGDSAAYFCASSQESGATNEKLFFGSGTQLSVL.

This chain uses TRBV27 with TRBJ2-3; no definite D call. Germline values: CDR1 MNHEY, CDR2 SMNVEV (reference sequence). V lost 7 bases and J 8 bases, leaving 10 bases between the germline ends. The CDR3 totals 11 residues. DNA for the CDR3: TGTGCCAGCAAGCTGGAAGGTACGCAGTATTTT. Its protein product is CASKLEGTQYF.

V usage is TRBV7-9 and J usage is TRBJ1-2; possible D gene TRBD1, 6 bases. V lost 5 bases, J lost 8 bases, and 18 bases lay in between. The CDR3 is 14 residues long. Germline-derived CDR1 and CDR2 are SEHNR and FQNEAQ (reference sequence). CDR3 bases: TGTGCCAGCAGCCGACTAGGGGGGGAACGAGGCTACACCTTC. Translating gives CASSRLGGERGYTF.

This chain uses TRBV6-1 with TRBJ2-7, with 8 positions matching TRBD1. The CDR3 covers 14 residues. The junction had 6 bases not matched to a gene; V was cut back by 5 bases and J by 3 bases. Germline V gene lookup returns CDR1 MNHNS and CDR2 SASEGT. CDR3 amino acids: CASSPGTGIYEQYF. In DNA, the CDR3 is TGTGCCAGCAGTCCCGGGACAGGCATCTACGAGCAGTACTTC.

The chain joins TRBV7-2 to TRBJ2-5; the match to TRBD2 covers 9 bases. The CDR3 runs to 15 residues. Germline V gives CDR1 SGHTA, CDR2 FQGNSA. Trimming took 4 bases from V and 5 from J; bases not matched to a gene: 8. CDR3 region: CASSSPAGGEETQYF. Here the CDR3 DNA reads TGTGCCAGCAGCTCCCCAGCGGGGGGAGAGGAGACCCAGTACTTC.

This chain joins TRBV12-5 and TRBJ2-2, with TRBD2 matching over 7 bases. Germline loops: CDR1 LGHNT, CDR2 FRNRAP. With 8 bases clipped from V and 0 bases from J, the junction kept 9 bases outside the gene matches. This CDR3 has 16 residues. Written as DNA, the CDR3 is TGTGCTAGTACGCCCGAACGGGGGGCGAACACCGGGGAGCTGTTTTTT. Its protein product is CASTPERGANTGELFF.

The rearrangement joins TRBV5-1 to TRBJ1-5, with D perhaps TRBD1 (5 bases). Germline assignment: CDR1 SGHRS and CDR2 YFSETQ. The CDR3 runs to 13 residues. The V end lost 0 bases, the J end lost 6 bases, and 7 bases lay between the germline ends. This CDR3 is CASSLGTSQPQHF. The CDR3 DNA is TGCGCCAGCAGCTTGGGGACATCTCAGCCCCAGCATTTT.

The rearrangement links TRBV9 to TRBJ1-5; D unclear. This CDR3 region has 15 residues. V was pared by 4 bases and J by 1 base, with 12 bases between. CDR1 SGDLS and CDR2 YYNGEE come from the germline V gene. CDR3 coding DNA: TGTGCCAGCAGCCAGACTGTCTCCAGCAATCAGCCCCAGCATTTT. It yields the protein CASSQTVSSNQPQHF.

The rearrangement joins TRBV30 to TRBJ1-5; the D gene is possibly TRBD1 (6 bases). CDR1 and CDR2 (germline): GTSNPN, SVGIG (reference sequence). Trimming took 1 base from V and 6 from J, leaving 10 bases between them. This CDR3 region has 13 residues. CDR3 in DNA: TGTGCCTGGAGTGAACAGGGCAGTCAGCCCCAGCATTTT. Translated: CAWSEQGSQPQHF. The full variable domain, with the rest looked up from reference TRBV30 and TRBJ1-5, is SQTIHQWPATLVQPVGSPLSLECTVEGTSNPNLYWYRQAAGRGLQLLFYSVGIGQISSEVPQNLSASRPQDRQFILSSKKLLLSDSGFYLCAWSEQGSQPQHFGDGTRLSIL.

This chain joins TRBV2 and TRBJ2-2; D is uncertain. The ends were cut back, 8 bases at V and 3 bases at J, with 4 bases in the middle. Germline-derived CDR1 and CDR2 are SNHLY and FYNNEI. CDR3 size: 11 residues. Here the CDR3 reads CASYYTGELFF. CDR3 nucleotides: TGTGCCAGCTATTACACCGGGGAGCTGTTTTTT.

The table lists this clone with a few counts. The V gene is TRBV10-2, the J gene TRBJ2-2, with D hard to call. Trimming took off 2 bases at V and 9 bases at J, with 10 bases between the two ends. The CDR3 is 13 amino acids. Germline V CDR1 and CDR2: WSHSY, SAAADI. The CDR3 bases are TGCGCCAGCAGTGAGAAGGAAATCCGGGAGCTGTTTTTT. This sequence encodes CASSEKEIRELFF.

The V gene is TRBV5-1, the J gene TRBJ1-2; unclear D gene. V was clipped by 4 bases and J by 1 base, with 11 bases between them. Germline values: CDR1 SGHRS, CDR2 YFSETQ. CDR3 length: 14 amino acids. CDR3 DNA sequence: TGCGCCAGCAGCCCGACCCAGAGTAACTATGGCTACACCTTC. Translation gives CASSPTQSNYGYTF.